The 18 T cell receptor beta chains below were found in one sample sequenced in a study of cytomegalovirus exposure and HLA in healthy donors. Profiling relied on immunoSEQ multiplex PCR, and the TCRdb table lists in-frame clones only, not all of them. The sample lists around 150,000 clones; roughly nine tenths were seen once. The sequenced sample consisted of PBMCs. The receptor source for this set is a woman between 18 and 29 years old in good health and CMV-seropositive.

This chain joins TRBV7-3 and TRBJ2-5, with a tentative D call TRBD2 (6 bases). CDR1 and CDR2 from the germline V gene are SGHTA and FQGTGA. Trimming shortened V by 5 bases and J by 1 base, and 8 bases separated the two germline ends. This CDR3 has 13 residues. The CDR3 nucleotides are TGTGCCAGCAGCCGCGGGGTCCAAGAGACCCAGTACTTC. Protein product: CASSRGVQETQYF.

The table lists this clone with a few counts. As DNA, the CDR3 is TGTGCCAGCAGTGACTCAGCGGGAGGGGGCACCGGGGAGCTGTTTTTT. Translating gives CASSDSAGGGTGELFF. The chain carries TRBV6-4 and TRBJ2-2, with 10 bases identical to TRBD2. The J segment lost 4 bases and the V segment lost 0 bases, leaving 2 bases of the junction unmatched. The length of the CDR3 is 16 residues. Germline loops: CDR1 MRHNA, CDR2 SNTAGT.

As DNA, the CDR3 is TGTGCCAGCAGCCCCGCGGGTTTCCGCTTGGGAGAGACCCAGTACTTC. This sequence encodes CASSPAGFRLGETQYF. The chain recombines TRBV7-2 with TRBJ2-5, with a tentative D call TRBD2 (5 bases). The CDR3 extends over 16 amino acids. V was shortened by 5 bases and J by 4 bases, with 20 bases between the two germline ends. The germline V gene encodes CDR1 SGHTA and CDR2 FQGNSA.

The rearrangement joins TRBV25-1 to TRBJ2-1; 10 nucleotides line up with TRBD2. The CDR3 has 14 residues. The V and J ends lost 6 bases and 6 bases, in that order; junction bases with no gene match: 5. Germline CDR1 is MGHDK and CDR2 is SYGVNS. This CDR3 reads CASRGSGRGNEQFF. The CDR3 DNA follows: TGTGCCAGCAGAGGGAGCGGGAGGGGCAATGAGCAGTTCTTC.

The CDR3: CASSYPRTGEQFF. CDR3 sequence (DNA): TGTGCCAGCAGTTACCCCCGGACAGGCGAGCAGTTCTTC. The chain joins TRBV6-5 to TRBJ2-1, with 7 nucleotides matching TRBD1. V was pared by 2 bases and J by 10 bases, with 5 bases of the junction left unmatched. Germline CDR1 is MNHEY and CDR2 is SVGAGI. There are 13 residues in the CDR3.

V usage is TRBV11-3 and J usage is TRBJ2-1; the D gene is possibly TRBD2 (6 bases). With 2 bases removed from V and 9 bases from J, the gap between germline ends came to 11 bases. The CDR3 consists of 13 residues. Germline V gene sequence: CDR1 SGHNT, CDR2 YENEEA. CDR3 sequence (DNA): TGTGCCAGCAGCTTACTACTGGGAGGTGAGCAGTTCTTC. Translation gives CASSLLLGGEQFF.

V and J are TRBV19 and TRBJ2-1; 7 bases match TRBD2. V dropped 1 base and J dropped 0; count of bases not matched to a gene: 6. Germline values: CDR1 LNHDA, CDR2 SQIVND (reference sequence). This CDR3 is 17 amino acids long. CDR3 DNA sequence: TGTGCCAGTAGTATAGTTCCAGGACTAGGCTCCTACAATGAGCAGTTCTTC. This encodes CASSIVPGLGSYNEQFF. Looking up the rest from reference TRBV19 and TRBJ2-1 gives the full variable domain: DGGITQSPKYLFRKEGQNVTLSCEQNLNHDAMYWYRQDPGQGLRLIYYSQIVNDFQKGDIAEGYSVSREKKESFPLTVTSAQKNPTAFYLCASSIVPGLGSYNEQFFGPGTRLTVL.

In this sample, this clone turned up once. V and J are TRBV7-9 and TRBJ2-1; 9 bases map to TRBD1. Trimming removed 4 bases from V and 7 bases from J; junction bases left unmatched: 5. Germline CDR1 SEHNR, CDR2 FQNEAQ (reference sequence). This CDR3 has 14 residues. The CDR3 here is CASSSSGTGNEQFF. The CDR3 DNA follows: TGTGCCAGCAGCTCCTCCGGGACAGGGAATGAGCAGTTCTTC.

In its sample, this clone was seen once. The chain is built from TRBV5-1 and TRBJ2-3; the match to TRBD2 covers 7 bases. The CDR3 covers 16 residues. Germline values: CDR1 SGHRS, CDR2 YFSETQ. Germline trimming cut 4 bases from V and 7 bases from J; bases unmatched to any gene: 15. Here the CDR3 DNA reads TGCGCCAGCAGCCCTCGGGGAGGGTGGGCTGAACATACGCAGTATTTT. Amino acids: CASSPRGGWAEHTQYF.

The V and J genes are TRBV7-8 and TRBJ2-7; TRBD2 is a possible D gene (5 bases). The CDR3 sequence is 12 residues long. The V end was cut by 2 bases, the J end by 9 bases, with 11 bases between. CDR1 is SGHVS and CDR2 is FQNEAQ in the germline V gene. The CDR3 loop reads CASSLTGSAQYF. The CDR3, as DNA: TGTGCCAGCAGCTTAACGGGGAGCGCGCAGTACTTC.

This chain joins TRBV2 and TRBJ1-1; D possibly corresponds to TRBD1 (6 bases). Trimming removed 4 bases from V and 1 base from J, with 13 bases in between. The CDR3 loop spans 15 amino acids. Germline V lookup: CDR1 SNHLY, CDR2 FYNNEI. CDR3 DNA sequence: TGTGCCAGCAGTGGCTTGGGGGCAGGGAACACTGAAGCTTTCTTT. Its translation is CASSGLGAGNTEAFF.

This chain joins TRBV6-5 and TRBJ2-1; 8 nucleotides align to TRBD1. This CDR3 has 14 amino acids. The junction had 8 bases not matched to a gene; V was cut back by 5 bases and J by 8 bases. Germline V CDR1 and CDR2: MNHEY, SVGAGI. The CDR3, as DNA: TGTGCCAGCAGTAAGACAGGGGATCCCTATGAGCAGTTCTTC. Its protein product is CASSKTGDPYEQFF.

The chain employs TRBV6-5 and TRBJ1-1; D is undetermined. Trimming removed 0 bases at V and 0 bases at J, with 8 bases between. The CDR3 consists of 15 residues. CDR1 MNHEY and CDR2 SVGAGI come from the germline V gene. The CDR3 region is CASSYSQNMNTEAFF. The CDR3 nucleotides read TGTGCCAGCAGTTACTCTCAGAACATGAACACTGAAGCTTTCTTT.

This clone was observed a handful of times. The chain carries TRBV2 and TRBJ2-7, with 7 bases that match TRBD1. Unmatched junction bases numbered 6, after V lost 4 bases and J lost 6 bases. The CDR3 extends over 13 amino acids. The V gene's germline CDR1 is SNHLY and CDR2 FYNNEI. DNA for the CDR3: TGTGCCAGCAGTGTCCAGGGGGTGGGCGAGCAGTACTTC. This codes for CASSVQGVGEQYF.

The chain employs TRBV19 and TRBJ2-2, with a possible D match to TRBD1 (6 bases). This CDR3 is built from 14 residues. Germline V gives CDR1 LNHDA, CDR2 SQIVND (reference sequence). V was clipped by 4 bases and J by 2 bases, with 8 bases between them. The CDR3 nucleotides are TGTGCCAGTAGTAGACAGGTTAACACCGGGGAGCTGTTTTTT. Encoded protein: CASSRQVNTGELFF.

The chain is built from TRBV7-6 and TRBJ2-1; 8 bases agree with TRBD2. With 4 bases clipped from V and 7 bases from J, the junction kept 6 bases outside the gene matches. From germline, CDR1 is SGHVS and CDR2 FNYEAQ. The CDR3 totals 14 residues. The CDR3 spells CASSSVTSVNEQFF. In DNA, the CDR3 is TGTGCCAGCAGCTCCGTGACTAGCGTAAATGAGCAGTTCTTC.

CDR3 bases: TGTGCCAGCAGCTGGACTAGCGGGAGAGCCGAGCAGTACTTC. This translates into CASSWTSGRAEQYF. The chain combines TRBV11-2 with TRBJ2-7, with TRBD2 matching over 13 bases. The V and J ends lost 4 bases and 6 bases, in that order; junction bases with no gene match: 3. Germline CDR1 reads SGHAT; CDR2 reads FQNNGV. This CDR3 region has 14 residues.

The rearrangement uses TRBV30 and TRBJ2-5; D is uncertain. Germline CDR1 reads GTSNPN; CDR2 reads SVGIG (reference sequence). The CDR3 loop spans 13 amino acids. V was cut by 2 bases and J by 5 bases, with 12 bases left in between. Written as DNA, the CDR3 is TGTGCCTGGAGTATCGGAGTATACGAGACCCAGTACTTC. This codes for CAWSIGVYETQYF.